These T cell receptor beta chains were read from a single sample in a study of shared clonotypes between healthy human individuals. Clones were read by immunoSEQ multiplex PCR, and TCRdb kept only the in-frame ones, dropping some. The table shows about 470,000 clones, with about four fifths occurring only once. What was sequenced was PBMCs. The receptors shown here come from a woman in her forties in good health. Some clones in this sample may be carry-over from other donors' samples. The CDR3 runs from the conserved cysteine through the conserved F or W. D genes are given only for firm matches. Only part of the rows carry a size: once, few, many, or a class if the clone is expanded.

v_gene,d_gene,abundance,j_gene,CDR3nt,CDR3aa
TRBV11-2,TRBD1,once,TRBJ2-1,TGTGCCAGCAGCTTGGACAGGGCGAATGAGCAGTTCTTC,CASSLDRANEQFF
TRBV6-5,.,.,TRBJ1-5,TGTGCCAGCAGTGGAGGTGGGAGCAATCAGCCCCAGCATTTT,CASSGGGSNQPQHF
TRBV7-9,.,.,TRBJ2-1,TGTGCCAGCAGCCAAAGAACCAGTGGATATGAGCAGTTCTTC,CASSQRTSGYEQFF
TRBV30,TRBD1,.,TRBJ2-7,TGTGCCTGGAGTAAACCCGGGACAGGGATGGGCGAGCAGTACTTC,CAWSKPGTGMGEQYF
TRBV28,.,.,TRBJ2-7,TGTGCCAGCAGTTTGGGCACCTACGAGCAGTACTTC,CASSLGTYEQYF
TRBV7-9,TRBD2,.,TRBJ2-3,TGTGCCAGCAGCTTAGCTGACGGACTAGCGGGGTCAGATACGCAGTATTTT,CASSLADGLAGSDTQYF
TRBV27,.,.,TRBJ2-7,TGTGCCAGCAGTTTAGGCGGGCGCTCCTACGAGCAGTACTTC,CASSLGGRSYEQYF
TRBV7-8,.,once,TRBJ2-3,TGTGCCAGCAGGTGGGCTTTTAGCACAGATACGCAGTATTTT,CASRWAFSTDTQYF
TRBV6-5,.,.,TRBJ2-7,TGTGCCACTACAGGGAGTAACTACGAGCAGTACTTC,CATTGSNYEQYF
TRBV25-1,.,.,TRBJ1-1,TGTGCCAGCAGTGAAGGAAAAGCGAACACTGAAGCTTTCTTT,CASSEGKANTEAFF
TRBV2,.,.,TRBJ2-5,TGTGCCAGCATCAAAAGTCAGGTCCAAGAGACCCAGTACTTC,CASIKSQVQETQYF
TRBV7-9,TRBD1,.,TRBJ2-7,TGTGCCAGCAGCCAAGACAGGGAATTGTACGAGCAGTACTTC,CASSQDRELYEQYF
TRBV19,.,.,TRBJ2-7,TGTGCCAGTAGTAGTGGACAGTCCTACGAGCAGTACTTC,CASSSGQSYEQYF
TRBV7-9,.,.,TRBJ2-7,TGTGCCAGCAGCCCCTGGACAGTAAGCTCCTACGAGCAGTACTTC,CASSPWTVSSYEQYF
TRBV7-9,.,once,TRBJ2-1,TGTGCCAGCAGCTCTGTAACTTCAACCTACAATGAGCAGTTCTTC,CASSSVTSTYNEQFF
TRBV9,.,.,TRBJ1-5,TGTGCCAGCAGCGAAACGATGAGTCAGCCCCAGCATTTT,CASSETMSQPQHF
TRBV5-5,.,.,TRBJ1-3,TGTGCCAGCAGCTTGGGGCCTAACAGAAACACCATATATTTT,CASSLGPNRNTIYF
TRBV14,.,.,TRBJ1-2,TGTGCCAGCAGCCAGTATGACACCTATGGCTACACCTTC,CASSQYDTYGYTF
TRBV5-1,.,.,TRBJ2-1,TGCGCCAGCAGCAGCCGGGCAGGGGTTTACAATGAGCAGTTCTTC,CASSSRAGVYNEQFF
TRBV6-4,TRBD1,many,TRBJ1-5,TGTGCCAGCAGTGAGACAGGGGATAGCAATCAGCCCCAGCATTTT,CASSETGDSNQPQHF
TRBV15,.,.,TRBJ2-1,TGTGCCACTGAGGCCCGAGCGCGGCCCGGGGGAAATGAGCAGTTCTTC,CATEARARPGGNEQFF
TRBV30,.,.,TRBJ1-5,TGTGCCTGGAGTGGGGGGGGAAATCAGCCCCAGCATTTT,CAWSGGGNQPQHF
TRBV27,.,.,TRBJ1-5,TGTGCCAGCAGCACTGACAGAGACAATCAGCCCCAGCATTTT,CASSTDRDNQPQHF
TRBV28,.,once,TRBJ2-1,TGTGCCAGCAGTCGAACAGGACTGGGGCGGTTCAATGAGCAGTTCTTC,CASSRTGLGRFNEQFF
TRBV10-1,.,.,TRBJ2-1,TGCGCCAGCAGTGAGTTAGGTAGATTGGAGCAGTTCTTC,CASSELGRLEQFF
TRBV15,.,few,TRBJ2-7,TGTGCCACCAGCAGAGGGGACTCAACTTACGAGCAGTACTTC,CATSRGDSTYEQYF
TRBV27,.,.,TRBJ2-3,TGTGCCAGCAGTAGCCCACTCAGGGCCAAAGATACGCAGTATTTT,CASSSPLRAKDTQYF
TRBV11-2,.,.,TRBJ2-3,TGTGCCAGCAGCCGGACGGTATTGAGGCGACTATCAGATACGCAGTATTTT,CASSRTVLRRLSDTQYF
TRBV11-3,TRBD1,.,TRBJ2-1,TGTGCCAGCAGCTTAGCACACAGGGGGTCATCCTACAATGAGCAGTTCTTC,CASSLAHRGSSYNEQFF
TRBV6-1,.,.,TRBJ2-2,TGTGCCAGCACCAGGACTATGAACACCGGGGAGCTGTTTTTT,CASTRTMNTGELFF
TRBV5-1,TRBD1,.,TRBJ2-5,TGCGCCAGCAGCTCGGACAGGGTTCTTCAGGAGACCCAGTACTTC,CASSSDRVLQETQYF
TRBV9,.,.,TRBJ1-1,TGTGCCAGCAGCGTGGACAGAGGAACTGAAGCTTTCTTT,CASSVDRGTEAFF
TRBV6-6,.,.,TRBJ2-7,TGTGCCAGCAGTTACACACGGGGGACCCACGAGCAGTACTTC,CASSYTRGTHEQYF
TRBV11-2,.,.,TRBJ2-2,TGTGCCAGCAGCTTATCGGGCAGGGTCACCGGGGAGCTGTTTTTT,CASSLSGRVTGELFF
TRBV19,.,few,TRBJ2-7,TGTGCCAGTAGTCCCCGACGGGTTAAAGGCGAGCAGTACTTC,CASSPRRVKGEQYF
TRBV5-8,.,.,TRBJ1-5,TGTGCCAGCAGCTTGAGTCGGGGTGGCAATCAGCCCCAGCATTTT,CASSLSRGGNQPQHF
TRBV2,.,.,TRBJ1-1,TGTGCCAGCAGTTTGAGCAGCCACACTGAAGCTTTCTTT,CASSLSSHTEAFF
TRBV4-1,.,.,TRBJ2-1,TGCGCCAGCAGCCAAAATCCCGGGACTGCTTCCTACAATGAGCAGTTCTTC,CASSQNPGTASYNEQFF
TRBV7-8,.,.,TRBJ2-5,TGTGCCAGCAGCTTAGAAGGGATCGGGACCCAGTACTTC,CASSLEGIGTQYF
TRBV5-1,TRBD1,.,TRBJ1-2,TGCGCCAGCAGCTTCTGGGACAGACGTATAAGAGACTACACCTTC,CASSFWDRRIRDYTF
TRBV7-2,.,.,TRBJ1-2,TGTGCCAGCAGCCCGGACGTAAACTATGGCTACACCTTC,CASSPDVNYGYTF
TRBV5-1,.,.,TRBJ1-4,TGCGCCAGCAGCTGGGACGCCACGAATGAAAAACTGTTTTTT,CASSWDATNEKLFF
TRBV5-4,TRBD1,.,TRBJ2-1,TGTGCCAGCAGCTTTACAGGGGTCAATGAGCAGTTCTTC,CASSFTGVNEQFF
TRBV28,.,once,TRBJ2-4,TGTGCCAGCAGTTCCCTCGGATTCCGGTACTTC,CASSSLGFRYF
TRBV27,TRBD2,.,TRBJ2-1,TGTGCCAGCAGAGCTAGCGGGAGTTCCGATGAGCAGTTCTTC,CASRASGSSDEQFF
TRBV18,.,.,TRBJ1-1,TGTGCCAGCTCACCAGGGGGAGATCAAGCTTTCTTT,CASSPGGDQAFF
TRBV9,.,once,TRBJ2-3,TGTGCCAGCAGCTCCTCTGACGTCGGGGCAGATACGCAGTATTTT,CASSSSDVGADTQYF
TRBV6-1,TRBD1,once,TRBJ2-2,TGTGCCAGCTCCCTGGGACAGGGACGCACCGGGGAGCTGTTTTTT,CASSLGQGRTGELFF
TRBV5-1,TRBD2,.,TRBJ2-1,TGCGCCAGCAGCTTGGTAGCGGGAGGTAATGAGCAGTTCTTC,CASSLVAGGNEQFF
TRBV5-1,.,.,TRBJ2-6,TGCGCCAGCAGCACCACAGGGAGTGGGGCCAACGTCCTGACTTTC,CASSTTGSGANVLTF
TRBV28,.,.,TRBJ1-2,TGTGCCAGCAGTTTGGGGGACGGGGCTGAGTACGGCTACACCTTC,CASSLGDGAEYGYTF
TRBV30,TRBD2,once,TRBJ2-3,TGTGCCGGGCCCCATCCTAGCGGGAGCACAGATACGCAGTATTTT,CAGPHPSGSTDTQYF
TRBV5-1,TRBD2,.,TRBJ2-1,TGCGCCAGCACTCTAGCGGGAATGAATGAGCAGTTCTTC,CASTLAGMNEQFF
TRBV12-5,TRBD1,many,TRBJ1-2,TGTGCTAGGAAACTCAGGGGGCGGGCTAACTATGGCTACACCTTC,CARKLRGRANYGYTF
TRBV27,.,.,TRBJ2-1,TGTGCCAGCAGTTTATTTGACAGGTCCTACAATGAGCAGTTCTTC,CASSLFDRSYNEQFF
TRBV11-1,.,.,TRBJ2-7,TGTGCCAGCAGCTTAAGGTATTCCTACGAGCAGTACTTC,CASSLRYSYEQYF
TRBV5-1,TRBD2,.,TRBJ2-1,TGCGCCAGCAGCACGATAGCGGGGAGCTCCTACAATGAGCAGTTCTTC,CASSTIAGSSYNEQFF
TRBV18,.,.,TRBJ2-1,TGTGCCAGCTCTCCTCAGGGAAGGTACAATGAGCAGTTCTTC,CASSPQGRYNEQFF
TRBV4-3,TRBD2,.,TRBJ2-7,TGCGCCAGCAGCCAAGAAGCTGCTAGCGGTTACGAGCAGTACTTC,CASSQEAASGYEQYF